One sample yielded the 17 T cell receptor beta chains listed below, sequenced in a study of cytomegalovirus exposure and HLA in healthy donors. This PCR relied on a set of 60 Vbeta primers and 13 Jbeta primers. Only in-frame clones appear in the TCRdb table, and some are missing; sequencing was by immunoSEQ multiplex PCR. The table shows 40,000 to 60,000 clones, with 60% to 75% occurring only once. Sequenced input: PBMCs. Receptors originate from a woman in her 50s in good health and CMV-seronegative.

This chain joins TRBV19 and TRBJ2-7, with 9 bases identical to TRBD1. Germline CDR1 is LNHDA and CDR2 is SQIVND (reference sequence). Trimming at V came to 4 bases and at J to 6 bases, leaving 7 bases not matched to a gene. This CDR3 has 14 residues. The CDR3 nucleotides are TGTGCCAGTAGTAGGACAGGGGAATCTGGCGAGCAGTACTTC. Protein sequence: CASSRTGESGEQYF.

The rearrangement links TRBV6-1 to TRBJ1-1; the D gene is possibly TRBD1 (6 bases). The CDR3 sequence is 12 residues long. Trimming took 11 bases from V and 10 from J, leaving 20 bases between them. Per germline, CDR1 MNHNS and CDR2 SASEGT. CDR3 residues: CAAHSGGWAAFF. In nucleotides, the CDR3 is TGTGCCGCACACAGTGGGGGCTGGGCAGCTTTCTTT.

The chain combines TRBV7-2 with TRBJ2-3, with 9 nucleotides matching TRBD2. This CDR3 has 17 residues. Per the germline V gene, CDR1 is SGHTA and CDR2 is FQGNSA. V lost 4 bases and J lost 4; bases outside the gene matches: 12. CDR3 DNA sequence: TGTGCCAGCAGCTCCCTCTTAGCGGGAGATTTCCCAGATACGCAGTATTTT. Amino acid sequence: CASSSLLAGDFPDTQYF.

The genes are TRBV9 and TRBJ2-2, with D possibly matching TRBD2 (5 bases). The CDR3 totals 14 residues. Trimming took 6 bases from V and 2 from J, leaving 11 bases between them. CDR1 is SGDLS and CDR2 is YYNGEE in the germline V gene. The CDR3 coding sequence is TGTGCCAGCACCTCGGGGTATAACACCGGGGAGCTGTTTTTT. Its translation: CASTSGYNTGELFF.

This clone was picked up one time. The rearrangement uses TRBV6-1 and TRBJ1-5; D unresolved. Germline CDR1 and CDR2: MNHNS and SASEGT. This CDR3 region has 15 residues. Trimming left V 4 bases short and J 0 bases short, with 10 bases between. The DNA of the CDR3 is TGTGCCAGCAGTGCTAGTTCTTATAGCAATCAGCCCCAGCATTTT. This codes for CASSASSYSNQPQHF.

This clone showed up just a few times. The rearrangement links TRBV7-9 to TRBJ1-1; D perhaps matches TRBD1 (6 bases). The CDR3 has 16 amino acids. The ends were cut back, 4 bases at V and 0 bases at J, with 15 bases in the middle. The germline V gene has CDR1 SEHNR and CDR2 FQNEAQ (reference sequence). The CDR3 DNA reads as TGTGCCAGCAGCTCAGCCGGGGGGGCCCTGAACACTGAAGCTTTCTTT. It encodes CASSSAGGALNTEAFF.

The rearrangement links TRBV6-5 to TRBJ2-5; possibly TRBD1 for D (5 bases). Germline assignment: CDR1 MNHEY and CDR2 SVGAGI. The CDR3 totals 14 residues. Trimming removed 3 bases from V and 5 bases from J, with 13 bases in between. The CDR3 sequence is CASSYKGPWETQYF. CDR3 nucleotides: TGTGCCAGCAGTTATAAGGGGCCATGGGAGACCCAGTACTTC.

The V call is TRBV21-1, the J call TRBJ1-1; the tabulated D call, TRBD1, remains unverified against the DNA. TRBV21-1 is a listed pseudogene. This CDR3 has 19 residues. The CDR3 bases are TGTGCCAGCAGCAAAGCCCAACAGGGGGCCCCTAGAATGAACACTGAAGCTTTCTTT. Translated, it gives CASSKAQQGAPRMNTEAFF.

This clone was picked up a small number of times. CDR3 DNA sequence: TGTGCCAGTAGTATGGCCGATAATTCACCCCTCCACTTT. Translated: CASSMADNSPLHF. The J gene is TRBJ1-6, the V gene TRBV19; no clear D. CDR3 length: 13 amino acids. V lost 3 bases and J 5 bases, leaving 5 bases between the germline ends. Germline CDR1 reads LNHDA; CDR2 reads SQIVND (reference sequence).

Only a few counts were recorded for this clone. The chain carries TRBV6-6 and TRBJ1-4, with 9 nucleotides matching TRBD1. Germline CDR1 reads MNHNY; CDR2 reads SVGAGI (reference sequence). V dropped 8 bases and J dropped 6; count of bases not matched to a gene: 7. The length of the CDR3 is 14 residues. DNA for the CDR3: TGTGCCAGCGTCCCCGGGACAGGGTATGAAAAACTGTTTTTT. This sequence encodes CASVPGTGYEKLFF.

The CDR3 sequence is CASSYSGPHLDAEQYF. CDR3 sequence (DNA): TGTGCCAGCAGTTACAGCGGGCCCCACCTTGACGCAGAGCAGTACTTC. The chain employs TRBV6-5 and TRBJ2-5; TRBD2 is a possible D gene (6 bases). Germline V gene data show CDR1 as MNHEY and CDR2 as SVGAGI. This CDR3 spans 16 amino acids. Between the trimmed V and J ends, which lost 2 bases and 11 bases, there was a span of 24 bases.

The chain combines TRBV4-2 with TRBJ1-4, with TRBD1 as a possible D gene (6 bases). Trimming removed 0 bases at V and 4 bases at J, with 9 bases between. Germline V gives CDR1 LGHNA, CDR2 YNFKEQ. This CDR3 region has 15 residues. CDR3 bases: TGTGCCAGCAGCCAAGATCGGACAGTTAATGAAAAACTGTTTTTT. This encodes CASSQDRTVNEKLFF.

The chain has TRBV27 and TRBJ2-5, with 8 bases fitting TRBD2. The DNA end favors TRBJ2-7, so the J call may be wrong. Germline loops: CDR1 MNHEY, CDR2 SMNVEV (reference sequence). The CDR3 totals 12 residues. The CDR3 DNA is TGTGCCAGCACCTCGGGAGGGGACGAGCAGTACTTC. It specifies CASTSGGDEQYF.

The chain carries TRBV13 and TRBJ2-7; possibly TRBD2 for D (6 bases). Trimming removed 4 bases from V and 7 bases from J, with 8 bases in between. The CDR3 consists of 11 residues. Germline V gives CDR1 PRHDT, CDR2 FYEKMQ (reference sequence). The CDR3: CASSSGREQYF. The CDR3 bases are TGTGCCAGCAGCTCTGGGAGGGAGCAGTACTTC. The variable domain in full, with the rest retrieved from reference TRBV13 and TRBJ2-7, is AAGVIQSPRHLIKEKRETATLKCYPIPRHDTVYWYQQGPGQDPQFLISFYEKMQSDKGSIPDRFSAQQFSDYHSELNMSSLELGDSALYFCASSSGREQYFGPGTRLTVT.

This chain links TRBV28 with TRBJ2-1, with 7 positions matching TRBD2. The CDR3 runs 16 residues. Germline CDR1 reads MDHEN; CDR2 reads SYDVKM. Trimming took 2 bases from V and 2 from J; bases not matched to a gene: 6. Here the CDR3 DNA reads TGTGCCAGCAGTTTAGGAGGGAGGGCCGCCTACAATGAGCAGTTCTTC. It translates to CASSLGGRAAYNEQFF.

V is TRBV15 and J is TRBJ1-2; perhaps TRBD1 as D (5 bases). The V gene's germline CDR1 is LNHNV and CDR2 YYDKDF (reference sequence). The germline V and J ends were trimmed by 3 bases and 2 bases, with 7 bases remaining between them. The CDR3 length is 13 residues. The CDR3 DNA is TGTGCCACCAGCAGGAAGGGGAACTATGGCTACACCTTC. This gives the protein CATSRKGNYGYTF.

The chain links TRBV11-2 to TRBJ2-1, with 8 bases matching TRBD2. Germline lookup yields CDR1 SGHAT and CDR2 FQNNGV. The CDR3 extends over 15 amino acids. Unmatched junction bases numbered 1, after V lost 3 bases and J lost 0 bases. This CDR3 reads CASSFAGGSYNEQFF. The DNA of the CDR3 is TGTGCCAGCAGCTTCGCGGGAGGCTCCTACAATGAGCAGTTCTTC.